The table lists the clone carrying this T cell receptor beta chain with a few counts. A second PCR of roughly 6 to 12 cycles used a sample-barcoded 5' primer and a J-beta primer mix. TCRdb redid the calling of the 5' RACE reads with MiXCR, one entry per CDR3 protein. The sample includes roughly 1.7 million distinct CDR3 sequences, about 35% seen only once; the top ten take roughly 12%. This sample was taken from a study of blood T cells in healthy people across ages. The CDR3 contains 13 residues. Trimming removed 6 bases from V and 4 bases from J, with 10 bases in between. Sample: blood. The V call is TRBV12-3 or TRBV12-4, the J call TRBJ2-1; a weak D match, TRBD1 (6 bases). The sequence derives from a woman under 40 in good health. In nucleotides, the CDR3 is TGTGCCAGCAGGATGGACAGATACAATGAGCAGTTCTTC. This gives the protein CASRMDRYNEQFF.